The 24 T cell receptor beta chains presented below share a single source sample, sequenced in a study of blood T cell repertoires in COVID-19. TCRdb's copy holds only in-frame clones and misses some; the assay was immunoSEQ multiplex PCR. The sample lists 120,000 or so clones, about 90% occurring once. Sequences were obtained from peripheral blood. These receptors were collected from a woman aged 50 to 65 with active or convalescent COVID-19.

There are a few counts of this clone. The chain links TRBV4-1 to TRBJ2-7; no clear D gene. CDR1 is MGHRA and CDR2 is YSYEKL in the germline V gene. The CDR3 spans 15 residues. V lost 1 base and J 6 bases, leaving 16 bases between the germline ends. CDR3 protein: CASSQVPGPAGEQYF. The CDR3 DNA is TGCGCCAGCAGCCAAGTCCCGGGTCCCGCTGGCGAGCAGTACTTC.

The genes are TRBV19 and TRBJ2-6; 8 nucleotides agree with TRBD2. The germline V gene has CDR1 LNHDA and CDR2 SQIVND (reference sequence). The J segment lost 0 bases and the V segment lost 7 bases, leaving 17 bases of the junction unmatched. The CDR3 is 20 amino acids. DNA of the CDR3: TGTGCCAGTACCACTGGTCCTTTAGCGGGACCGCTCTCTGGGGCCAACGTCCTGACTTTC. Residues: CASTTGPLAGPLSGANVLTF.

The rearrangement links TRBV6-1 to TRBJ1-4, with D unresolved. CDR3 length: 14 residues. V was cut by 1 base and J by 5 bases, with 8 bases left in between. In germline, CDR1 is MNHNS, CDR2 SASEGT. The DNA for the CDR3 is TGTGCCAGCAGTGAAGTGGGAGGGAATGAAAAACTGTTTTTT. It yields the protein CASSEVGGNEKLFF.

The chain combines TRBV9 with TRBJ2-7; D remains ambiguous. The CDR3 totals 14 residues. With 0 bases removed from V and 4 bases from J, the gap between germline ends came to 11 bases. Germline V gives CDR1 SGDLS, CDR2 YYNGEE. The CDR3 sequence: CASSVDLVPYEQYF. CDR3 DNA sequence: TGTGCCAGCAGCGTAGATCTAGTGCCTTACGAGCAGTACTTC.

This chain uses TRBV6-5 with TRBJ2-5, with 7 bases that match TRBD2. Germline V gives CDR1 MNHEY, CDR2 SVGAGI. V lost 6 bases to trimming and J lost 4 bases; unmatched junction nucleotides: 11. The CDR3 has 15 residues. CDR3 DNA sequence: TGTGCCAGCAGCGAGGGCCCGGGAGGAGGAGAGACCCAGTACTTC. Translated, it gives CASSEGPGGGETQYF.

The CDR3: CASSVGVAGVSGELFF. The DNA for the CDR3 is TGTGCCAGCAGCGTAGGAGTAGCGGGAGTTTCCGGGGAGCTGTTTTTT. The V call is TRBV9, the J call TRBJ2-2; 9 bases align to TRBD2. Trimming at V came to 0 bases and at J to 6 bases, leaving 6 bases not matched to a gene. The germline V gene encodes CDR1 SGDLS and CDR2 YYNGEE. This CDR3 comprises 16 residues.

The rearrangement joins TRBV6-5 to TRBJ1-2; TRBD1 agrees at 8 bases. Germline trimming cut 8 bases from V and 8 bases from J; bases unmatched to any gene: 7. CDR1 is MNHEY and CDR2 is SVGAGI in the germline V gene. This CDR3 comprises 12 residues. The CDR3 bases are TGTGCCAGCGGAACAGGGGGGCTAGGCTACACCTTC. Protein: CASGTGGLGYTF.

This clone turned up a few times. This chain links TRBV7-8 with TRBJ1-5, with 8 bases aligning to TRBD1. V dropped 3 bases and J dropped 7; count of bases not matched to a gene: 5. The CDR3 is 14 amino acids. In germline, CDR1 is SGHVS, CDR2 FQNEAQ. Here the CDR3 DNA reads TGTGCCAGCAGCTTGACAGGGGCCCTCCAGCCCCAGCATTTT. Translation gives CASSLTGALQPQHF.

The V and J genes are TRBV6-6 and TRBJ2-7; 11 bases agree with TRBD2. Germline lookup yields CDR1 MNHNY and CDR2 SVGAGI (reference sequence). This CDR3 comprises 15 residues. The trim removed 4 bases at V and 7 bases at J, leaving 9 bases unmatched. CDR3 DNA: TGTGCCAGCAGTTCCCCCGTAGCGGGAGGGCCGGAGCAGTACTTC. Translated: CASSSPVAGGPEQYF.

The V and J genes are TRBV25-1 and TRBJ1-4, with TRBD1 matching 9 bases. The CDR3 is 12 residues long. Germline values: CDR1 MGHDK, CDR2 SYGVNS. The V segment lost 6 bases and the J segment 8 bases; nucleotides outside the gene matches: 1. The CDR3 bases are TGTGCCAGCAGACAGGGGGCGGAAAAACTGTTTTTT. This sequence encodes CASRQGAEKLFF.

The chain couples TRBV11-2 to TRBJ2-4; D unclear. V was clipped by 1 base and J by 8 bases, with 15 bases between them. The CDR3 consists of 15 residues. CDR1 is SGHAT, CDR2 FQNNGV, per germline. The CDR3 protein is CASSLVKRLEDIQYF. The CDR3 DNA sequence: TGTGCCAGCAGCTTAGTCAAGCGACTGGAAGACATTCAGTACTTC.

The sample holds one count of this clone. V is TRBV6-5 and J is TRBJ1-2, with D possibly being TRBD1 (5 bases). The CDR3 is 13 residues long. The V end was cut by 2 bases, the J end by 6 bases, with 10 bases between. Germline V gene sequence: CDR1 MNHEY, CDR2 SVGAGI. CDR3 bases: TGTGCCAGCAGTTACAGTTCAGGGAATGGCTACACCTTC. This translates into CASSYSSGNGYTF.

V and J are TRBV6-2 or TRBV6-3 and TRBJ1-3, with 10 positions matching TRBD1. In germline, CDR1 is MNHEY, CDR2 SVGEGT. V shed 4 bases, J shed 10 bases, and the junction held 13 bases outside the gene matches. The CDR3 runs to 16 residues. CDR3 amino acids: CASSSRTGGRYWTIYF. CDR3 sequence (DNA): TGTGCCAGCAGTTCCAGGACAGGGGGACGGTATTGGACCATATATTTT.

The chain employs TRBV7-9 and TRBJ2-5, with a weak D call TRBD1 (5 bases). V lost 5 bases, J lost 2 bases, and 12 bases lay in between. Per germline, CDR1 SEHNR and CDR2 FQNEAQ (reference sequence). The CDR3 extends over 14 amino acids. The CDR3 nucleotides are TGTGCCAGCAGCCACCGACAGAAACAAGAGACCCAGTACTTC. Translated, it gives CASSHRQKQETQYF.

The CDR3 protein is CATSTTGSNNEQFF. The CDR3 DNA is TGTGCCACCAGTACTACAGGGTCCAACAATGAGCAGTTCTTC. The chain employs TRBV24-1 and TRBJ2-1; possibly TRBD1 for D (6 bases). The germline V and J ends were trimmed by 6 bases and 5 bases, with 13 bases remaining between them. CDR1 KGHDR and CDR2 SFDVKD come from the germline V gene. CDR3 length: 14 residues.

This clone appeared a single time. V usage is TRBV3-1 (or the pseudogene TRBV3-2) and J usage is TRBJ2-7, with TRBD1 matching 7 bases. There are 14 residues in the CDR3. From germline, CDR1 is LGHDT and CDR2 YNNKEL (reference sequence). J gave up 2 bases and V 5 bases, and 6 bases lay outside the gene matches. The DNA of the CDR3 is TGTGCCAGCAGCACCAGACAGGGTACCTACGAGCAGTACTTC. Its translation is CASSTRQGTYEQYF.

This chain uses TRBV18 with TRBJ1-2; D might be TRBD1 (6 bases). The germline V gene has CDR1 KGHSH and CDR2 LQKENI. The ends were cut back, 3 bases at V and 3 bases at J, with 8 bases in the middle. The CDR3 runs 13 residues. CDR3 loop: CASSPDSDYGYTF. The CDR3 DNA follows: TGTGCCAGCTCACCGGACAGCGACTATGGCTACACCTTC.

This clone is a singleton in its sample. The chain couples TRBV7-8 to TRBJ2-1; 9 bases are shared with TRBD2. This CDR3 is 15 amino acids long. CDR1 and CDR2 (germline): SGHVS, FQNEAQ. The trim removed 6 bases at V and 3 bases at J, leaving 6 bases unmatched. This CDR3 reads CASSHSGRVYNEQFF. Written as DNA, the CDR3 is TGTGCCAGCAGTCATAGCGGGAGAGTCTACAATGAGCAGTTCTTC. Complete variable domain (other parts from reference TRBV7-8 and TRBJ2-1): GAGVSQSPRYKVAKRGQDVALRCDPISGHVSLFWYQQALGQGPEFLTYFQNEAQLDKSGLPSDRFFAERPEGSVSTLKIQRTQQEDSAVYLCASSHSGRVYNEQFFGPGTRLTVL.

The J gene is TRBJ2-2, the V gene TRBV19, with 9 bases that match TRBD1. With V trimmed by 7 bases and J by 6 bases, 6 bases remained unmatched. CDR1 is LNHDA and CDR2 is SQIVND in the germline V gene (reference sequence). This CDR3 is built from 14 residues. CDR3 sequence: CASTDRGVAGELFF. DNA of the CDR3: TGTGCCAGTACGGACAGGGGAGTCGCCGGGGAGCTGTTTTTT.

CDR3 residues: CASSISGVGETQYF. The CDR3 nucleotides are TGCGCCAGCAGCATCTCCGGGGTGGGTGAGACCCAGTACTTC. The chain joins TRBV5-1 to TRBJ2-5; tentative D call: TRBD2 (5 bases). The germline V gene encodes CDR1 SGHRS and CDR2 YFSETQ. The V end was cut by 4 bases, the J end by 5 bases, with 15 bases between. The CDR3 is 14 amino acids.

The chain carries TRBV6-4 and TRBJ1-5, with 10 bases lining up with TRBD1. This CDR3 comprises 16 residues. Trimming removed 5 bases from V and 6 bases from J; junction bases left unmatched: 10. Per germline, CDR1 MRHNA and CDR2 SNTAGT. The chain's CDR3 is CASSPGTGDESQPQHF. Written as DNA, the CDR3 is TGTGCCAGCAGTCCTGGGACAGGGGACGAATCTCAGCCCCAGCATTTT.

V and J are TRBV4-2 and TRBJ2-1, with TRBD2 matching 14 bases. Germline values: CDR1 LGHNA, CDR2 YNFKEQ. The CDR3 runs to 15 residues. Germline trimming cut 1 base from V and 16 bases from J; bases unmatched to any gene: 9. The CDR3 reads CASSQVPGLAGEGFF. The CDR3 nucleotides read TGTGCCAGCAGCCAAGTTCCGGGACTAGCGGGGGAGGGTTTCTTC.

DNA for the CDR3: TGTGCCAGCAGTCGCCTCGTCACGGTATACACAGATACGCAGTATTTT. Protein product: CASSRLVTVYTDTQYF. The rearrangement joins TRBV28 to TRBJ2-3; D is unresolved. V lost 5 bases and J lost 2, with 17 bases in between. Germline V gene data show CDR1 as MDHEN and CDR2 as SYDVKM. This CDR3 contains 16 residues.

The chain joins TRBV2 to TRBJ1-1; D is uncertain. The CDR3 extends over 13 amino acids. V dropped 2 bases and J dropped 0 bases, with 4 bases sitting between them. Per the germline V gene, CDR1 is SNHLY and CDR2 is FYNNEI. For the CDR3, the DNA is TGTGCCAGCAGTGAATGGCTGAACACTGAAGCTTTCTTT. Protein product: CASSEWLNTEAFF.